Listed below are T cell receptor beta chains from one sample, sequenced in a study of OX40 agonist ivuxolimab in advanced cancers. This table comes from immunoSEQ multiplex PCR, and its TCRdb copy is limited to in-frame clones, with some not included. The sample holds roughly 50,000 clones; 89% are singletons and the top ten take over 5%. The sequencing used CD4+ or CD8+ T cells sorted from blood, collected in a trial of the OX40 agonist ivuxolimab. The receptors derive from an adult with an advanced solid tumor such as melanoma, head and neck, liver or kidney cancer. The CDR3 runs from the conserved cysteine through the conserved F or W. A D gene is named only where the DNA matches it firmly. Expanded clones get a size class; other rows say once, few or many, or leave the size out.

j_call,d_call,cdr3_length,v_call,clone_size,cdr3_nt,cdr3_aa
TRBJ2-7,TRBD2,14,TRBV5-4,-,TGTGCCAGCAGCTTGGGGACTAGCGGGAGGGATGAGTACTTC,CASSLGTSGRDEYF
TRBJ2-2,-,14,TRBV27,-,TGTGCCAGCAGGCGGGGTGTGGACACCGGGGAGCTGTTTTTT,CASRRGVDTGELFF
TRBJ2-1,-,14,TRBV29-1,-,TGCAGCGTTGAACCCCTGAGTCCCTACAATGAGCAGTTCTTC,CSVEPLSPYNEQFF
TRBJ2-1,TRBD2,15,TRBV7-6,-,TGTGCCAGCAGCCCAGATGGGACTAAATACAATGAGCAGTTCTTC,CASSPDGTKYNEQFF
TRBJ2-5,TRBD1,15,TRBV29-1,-,TGCAGCGTTCTGACGGGACAGGGGTTTGGAGAGACCCAGTACTTC,CSVLTGQGFGETQYF
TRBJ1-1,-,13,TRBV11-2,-,TGTGCCAGCAGCGTAACAACAGGGTCTGAAGCTTTCTTT,CASSVTTGSEAFF
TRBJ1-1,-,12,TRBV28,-,TGTGCCAGCAGTCGTAGGAATACTGAAGCTTTCTTT,CASSRRNTEAFF
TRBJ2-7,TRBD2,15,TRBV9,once,TGTGCCAGCAGCGTAGAAACTAGCGGACCCCACGAGCAGTACTTC,CASSVETSGPHEQYF
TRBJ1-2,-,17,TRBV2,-,TGTGCCAGCAAGCTGACCCCGGGGGGCGCGGGGGCCTATGGCTACACCTTC,CASKLTPGGAGAYGYTF
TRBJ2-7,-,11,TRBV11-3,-,TGTGCCAGCAGCAGCCAATACGAGCAGTACTTC,CASSSQYEQYF
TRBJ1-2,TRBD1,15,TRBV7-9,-,TGTGCCAGCAGCTTCCACCCGGGACAGGGCTATGGCTACACCTTC,CASSFHPGQGYGYTF